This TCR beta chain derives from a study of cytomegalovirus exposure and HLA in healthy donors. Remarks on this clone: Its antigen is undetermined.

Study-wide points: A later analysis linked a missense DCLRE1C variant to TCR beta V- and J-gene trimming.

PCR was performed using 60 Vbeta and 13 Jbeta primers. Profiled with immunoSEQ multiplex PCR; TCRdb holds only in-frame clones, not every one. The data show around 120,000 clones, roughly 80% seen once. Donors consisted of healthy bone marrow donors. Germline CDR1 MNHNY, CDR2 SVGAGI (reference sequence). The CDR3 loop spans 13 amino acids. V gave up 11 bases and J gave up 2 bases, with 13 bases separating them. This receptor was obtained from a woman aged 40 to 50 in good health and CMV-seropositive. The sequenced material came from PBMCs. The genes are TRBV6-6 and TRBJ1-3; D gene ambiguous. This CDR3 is CAHRGSPGNTIYF. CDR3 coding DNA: TGTGCCCACCGGGGTTCTCCTGGAAACACCATATATTTT.